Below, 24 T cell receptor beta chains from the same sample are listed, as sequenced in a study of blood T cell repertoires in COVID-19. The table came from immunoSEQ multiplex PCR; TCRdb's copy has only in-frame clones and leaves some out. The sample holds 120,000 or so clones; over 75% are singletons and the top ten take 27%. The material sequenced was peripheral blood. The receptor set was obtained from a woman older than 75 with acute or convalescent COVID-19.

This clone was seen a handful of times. CDR3 nucleotides: TGTGCCACCAGCAGGAGGGTAGGGACCGGGACAGGTCTTTCTGGCTACACCTTC. Amino acid sequence: CATSRRVGTGTGLSGYTF. The genes are TRBV15 and TRBJ1-2; 8 bases are shared with TRBD1. Germline loops: CDR1 LNHNV, CDR2 YYDKDF (reference sequence). The V and J ends lost 3 bases and 7 bases, in that order; junction bases with no gene match: 19. The CDR3 extends over 18 amino acids.

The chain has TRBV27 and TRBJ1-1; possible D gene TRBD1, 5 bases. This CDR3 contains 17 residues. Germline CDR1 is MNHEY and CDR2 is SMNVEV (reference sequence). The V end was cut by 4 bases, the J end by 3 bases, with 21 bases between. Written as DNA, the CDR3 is TGTGCCAGCAGTTCAGGCCGGCCGGGCAGGGTGGACACTGAAGCTTTCTTT. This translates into CASSSGRPGRVDTEAFF.

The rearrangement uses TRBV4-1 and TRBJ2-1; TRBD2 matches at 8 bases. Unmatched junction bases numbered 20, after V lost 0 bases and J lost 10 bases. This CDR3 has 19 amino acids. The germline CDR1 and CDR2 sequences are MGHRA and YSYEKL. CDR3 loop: CASSQDVGSQRGSSGEQFF. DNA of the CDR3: TGCGCCAGCAGCCAAGACGTCGGGAGCCAGCGGGGGTCCTCCGGGGAGCAGTTCTTC.

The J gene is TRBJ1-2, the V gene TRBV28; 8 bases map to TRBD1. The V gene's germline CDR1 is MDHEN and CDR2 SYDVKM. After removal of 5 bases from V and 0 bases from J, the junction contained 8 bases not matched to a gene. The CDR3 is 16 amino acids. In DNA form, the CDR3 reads TGTGCCAGCAGTCTACAGGGGGGTCAGTCTAACTATGGCTACACCTTC. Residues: CASSLQGGQSNYGYTF.

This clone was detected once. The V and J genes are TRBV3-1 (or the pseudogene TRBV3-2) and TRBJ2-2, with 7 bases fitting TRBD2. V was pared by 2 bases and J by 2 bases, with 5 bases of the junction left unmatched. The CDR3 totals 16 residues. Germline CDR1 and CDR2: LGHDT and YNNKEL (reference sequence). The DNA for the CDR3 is TGTGCCAGCAGCCAATCCGGGGGGACCAACACCGGGGAGCTGTTTTTT. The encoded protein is CASSQSGGTNTGELFF.

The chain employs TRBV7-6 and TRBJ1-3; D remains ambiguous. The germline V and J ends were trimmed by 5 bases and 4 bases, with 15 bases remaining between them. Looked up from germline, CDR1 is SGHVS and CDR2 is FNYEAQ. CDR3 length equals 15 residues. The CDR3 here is CASSQRGLIGNTIYF. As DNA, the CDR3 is TGTGCCAGCAGCCAAAGAGGACTAATCGGAAACACCATATATTTT.

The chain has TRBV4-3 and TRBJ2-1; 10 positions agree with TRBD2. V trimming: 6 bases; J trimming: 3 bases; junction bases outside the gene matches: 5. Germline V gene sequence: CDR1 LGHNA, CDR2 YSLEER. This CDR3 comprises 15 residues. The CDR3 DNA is TGCGCCAGCAGTTACGGACTAGCGGTCTACAATGAGCAGTTCTTC. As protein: CASSYGLAVYNEQFF.

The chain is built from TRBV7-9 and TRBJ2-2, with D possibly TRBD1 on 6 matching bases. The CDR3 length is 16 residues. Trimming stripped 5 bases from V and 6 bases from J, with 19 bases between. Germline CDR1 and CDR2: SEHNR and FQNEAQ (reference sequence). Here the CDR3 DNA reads TGTGCCAGCAGCCCGTCAGGGGATCGGCTCGCCGGGGAGCTGTTTTTT. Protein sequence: CASSPSGDRLAGELFF.

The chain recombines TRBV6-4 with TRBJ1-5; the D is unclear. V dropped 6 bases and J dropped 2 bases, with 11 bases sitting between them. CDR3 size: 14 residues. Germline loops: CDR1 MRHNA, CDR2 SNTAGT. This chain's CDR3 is CASSPDSGNQPQHF. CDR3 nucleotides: TGTGCCAGCAGCCCCGATAGCGGCAATCAGCCCCAGCATTTT.

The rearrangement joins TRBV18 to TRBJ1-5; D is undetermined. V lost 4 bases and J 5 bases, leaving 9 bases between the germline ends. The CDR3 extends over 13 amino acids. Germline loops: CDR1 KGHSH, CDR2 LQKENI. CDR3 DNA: TGTGCCAGCTCACGGTTACAAGATCAGCCCCAGCATTTT. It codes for CASSRLQDQPQHF.

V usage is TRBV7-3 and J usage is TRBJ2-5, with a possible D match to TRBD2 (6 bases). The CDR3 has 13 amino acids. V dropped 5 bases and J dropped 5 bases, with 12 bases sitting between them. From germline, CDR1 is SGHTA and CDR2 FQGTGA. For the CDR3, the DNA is TGTGCCAGCAGCATCACAGGAGGGGAGACCCAGTACTTC. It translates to CASSITGGETQYF.

CDR3 coding DNA: TGCGCCAGCAGCCCGGGACAGGTTGGGACTGAAGCTTTCTTT. It codes for CASSPGQVGTEAFF. The V gene is TRBV5-1, the J gene TRBJ1-1, with 8 bases matching TRBD1. The CDR3 consists of 14 residues. Losses at the gene ends were 4 bases for V and 5 bases for J; bases not matched to a gene: 7. Germline lookup yields CDR1 SGHRS and CDR2 YFSETQ.

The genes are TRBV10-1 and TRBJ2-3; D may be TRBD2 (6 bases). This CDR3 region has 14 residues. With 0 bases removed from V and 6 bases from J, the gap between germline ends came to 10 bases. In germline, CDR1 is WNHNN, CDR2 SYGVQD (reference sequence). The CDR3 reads CASSESIGRDTQYF. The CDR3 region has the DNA TGCGCCAGCAGTGAGTCGATTGGGAGGGATACGCAGTATTTT.

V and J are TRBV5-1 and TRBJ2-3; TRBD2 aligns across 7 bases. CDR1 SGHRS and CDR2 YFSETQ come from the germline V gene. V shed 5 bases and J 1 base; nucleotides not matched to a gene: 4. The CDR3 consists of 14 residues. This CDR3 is CASRNAGGTDTQYF. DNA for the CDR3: TGCGCCAGCAGGAACGCGGGGGGCACAGATACGCAGTATTTT.

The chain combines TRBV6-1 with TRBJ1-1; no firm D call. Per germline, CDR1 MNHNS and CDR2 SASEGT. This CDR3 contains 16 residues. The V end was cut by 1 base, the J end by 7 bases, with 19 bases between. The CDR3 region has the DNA TGTGCCAGCAGTGAAGGTGCAGGTCGGCCCCTTTTTGAAGCTTTCTTT. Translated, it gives CASSEGAGRPLFEAFF.

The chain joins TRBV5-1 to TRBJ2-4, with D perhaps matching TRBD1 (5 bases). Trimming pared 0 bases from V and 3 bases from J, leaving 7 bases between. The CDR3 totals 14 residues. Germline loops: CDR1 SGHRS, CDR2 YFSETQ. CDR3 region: CASSLGQNKNIQYF. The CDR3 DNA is TGCGCCAGCAGCTTGGGACAGAACAAAAACATTCAGTACTTC.

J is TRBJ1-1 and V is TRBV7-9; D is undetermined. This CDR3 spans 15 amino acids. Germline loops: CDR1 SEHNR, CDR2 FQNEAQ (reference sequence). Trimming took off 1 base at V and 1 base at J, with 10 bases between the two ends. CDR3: CASSLERQANTEAFF. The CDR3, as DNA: TGTGCCAGCAGCTTAGAGCGCCAAGCGAACACTGAAGCTTTCTTT.

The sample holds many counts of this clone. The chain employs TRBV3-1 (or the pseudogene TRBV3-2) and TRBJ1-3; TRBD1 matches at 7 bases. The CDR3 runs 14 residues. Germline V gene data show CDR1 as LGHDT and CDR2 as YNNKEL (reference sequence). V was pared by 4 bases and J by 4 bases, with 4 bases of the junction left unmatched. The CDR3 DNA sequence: TGTGCCAGCAGCCCCCCAGGGGGAGGAAACACCATATATTTT. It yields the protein CASSPPGGGNTIYF.

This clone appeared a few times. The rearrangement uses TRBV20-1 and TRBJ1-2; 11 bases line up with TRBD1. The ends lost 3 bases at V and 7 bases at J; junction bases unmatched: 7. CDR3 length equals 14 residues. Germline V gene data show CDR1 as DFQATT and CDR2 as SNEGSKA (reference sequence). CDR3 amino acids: CSASLGQGAVGYTF. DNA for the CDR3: TGCAGTGCTAGTCTCGGACAGGGGGCGGTTGGCTACACCTTC.

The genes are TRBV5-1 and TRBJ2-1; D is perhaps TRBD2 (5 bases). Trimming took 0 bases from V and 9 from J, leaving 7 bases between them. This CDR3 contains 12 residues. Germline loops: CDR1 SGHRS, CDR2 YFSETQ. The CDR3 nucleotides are TGCGCCAGCAGCTTGGAGAGGGCTGAGCAGTTCTTC. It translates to CASSLERAEQFF.

This chain's CDR3 is CSVEGSGQGDYEQYF. DNA of the CDR3: TGCAGCGTTGAGGGATCGGGACAGGGGGACTACGAGCAGTACTTC. V usage is TRBV29-1 and J usage is TRBJ2-7; 11 nucleotides align to TRBD1. The CDR3 totals 15 residues. The ends lost 3 bases at V and 3 bases at J; junction bases unmatched: 7. CDR1 is SQVTM, CDR2 ANQGSEA, per germline.

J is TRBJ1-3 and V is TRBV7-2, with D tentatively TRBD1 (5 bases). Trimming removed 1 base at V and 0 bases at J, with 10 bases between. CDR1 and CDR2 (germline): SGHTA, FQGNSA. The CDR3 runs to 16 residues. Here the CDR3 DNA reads TGTGCCAGCAGCTTAGGGCAGGGATACTCTGGAAACACCATATATTTT. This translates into CASSLGQGYSGNTIYF.

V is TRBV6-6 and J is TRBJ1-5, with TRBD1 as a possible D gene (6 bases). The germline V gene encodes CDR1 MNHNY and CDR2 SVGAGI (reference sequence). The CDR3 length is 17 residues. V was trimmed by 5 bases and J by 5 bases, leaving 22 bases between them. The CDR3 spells CASSPSATGWVDQPQHF. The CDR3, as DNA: TGTGCCAGCAGTCCTTCGGCCACAGGGTGGGTAGATCAGCCCCAGCATTTT.

The CDR3 nucleotides are TGTGCCAGCAGCTCCAAAACAGGGAACACCGGGGAGCTGTTTTTT. Amino acid sequence: CASSSKTGNTGELFF. The rearrangement uses TRBV11-2 and TRBJ2-2; possibly TRBD1 for D (5 bases). V lost 4 bases and J 1 base, leaving 10 bases between the germline ends. CDR1 and CDR2 (germline): SGHAT, FQNNGV. The CDR3 sequence is 15 residues long.